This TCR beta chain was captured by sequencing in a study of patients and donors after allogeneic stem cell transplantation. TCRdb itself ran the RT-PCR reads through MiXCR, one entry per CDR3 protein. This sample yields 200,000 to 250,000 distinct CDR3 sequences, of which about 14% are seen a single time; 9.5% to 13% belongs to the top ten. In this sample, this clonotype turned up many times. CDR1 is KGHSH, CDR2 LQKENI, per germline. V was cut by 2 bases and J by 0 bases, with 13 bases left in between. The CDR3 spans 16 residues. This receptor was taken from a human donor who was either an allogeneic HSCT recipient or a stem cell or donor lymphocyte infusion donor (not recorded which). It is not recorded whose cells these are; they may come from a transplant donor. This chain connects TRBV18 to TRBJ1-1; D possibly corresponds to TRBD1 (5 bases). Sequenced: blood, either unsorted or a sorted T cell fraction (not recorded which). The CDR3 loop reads CASSPGFGTLNTEAFF. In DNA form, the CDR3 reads TGTGCCAGCTCACCAGGTTTCGGGACTTTGAACACTGAAGCTTTCTTT.